Below, 18 T cell receptor beta chains from the same sample are listed, as sequenced in a study of T cells in Graves' hyperthyroidism and ophthalmopathy. Amplified TCR beta CDR3 regions derived from RNA transcripts. A first-round RT-PCR of the TCR CDR3 used the HTBI primer set. TCRdb analysed the multiplex PCR reads with MiXCR anew, one entry per CDR3 protein. Of around 700,000 distinct CDR3 sequences in the sample, around a sixth were seen once. Sequenced material: blood. Every receptor here comes from a woman aged 45-65 years with Graves' hyperthyroidism that later progressed to Graves' ophthalmopathy.

This clonotype turned up a few times. The rearrangement joins TRBV29-1 to TRBJ2-6, with a tentative D call TRBD2 (6 bases). Between the trimmed V and J ends, which lost 4 bases and 4 bases, there was a span of 11 bases. CDR3 length equals 14 residues. CDR1 is SQVTM, CDR2 ANQGSEA, per germline. The CDR3 DNA follows: TGCAGCGTTGCAGGAGCGGGCGGGGCCAACGTCCTGACTTTC. Residues: CSVAGAGGANVLTF.

This clonotype was seen only a few times. V usage is TRBV6-1 and J usage is TRBJ1-1; D remains unclear. Germline V lookup: CDR1 MNHNS, CDR2 SASEGT. The CDR3 spans 14 residues. The V gene lost 3 bases and the J gene lost 1 base, with 9 bases spanning the gap. The CDR3 spells CASSDETWNTEAFF. DNA of the CDR3: TGTGCCAGCAGTGATGAGACCTGGAACACTGAAGCTTTCTTT.

J is TRBJ1-6 and V is TRBV27; 7 bases are shared with TRBD1. The V gene end was trimmed by 6 bases and the J gene end by 6 bases; junction bases not matched to a gene: 11. CDR3 length equals 16 residues. Germline V CDR1 and CDR2: MNHEY, SMNVEV (reference sequence). This chain's CDR3 is CASRLAGTESNSPLHF. The CDR3 region has the DNA TGTGCCAGCAGACTTGCGGGGACAGAGAGTAATTCACCCCTCCACTTT.

The V and J genes are TRBV12-3 or TRBV12-4 and TRBJ1-5, with D possibly matching TRBD1 (5 bases). The CDR3 runs 14 residues. The V end lost 6 bases, the J end lost 1 base, and 10 bases lay between the germline ends. Written as DNA, the CDR3 is TGTGCCAGCAGAGGGGATGGGAGCAATCAGCCCCAGCATTTT. It yields the protein CASRGDGSNQPQHF.

The chain recombines TRBV20-1 with TRBJ2-7; perhaps TRBD1 as D (5 bases). This CDR3 has 12 residues. The germline V and J ends were trimmed by 4 bases and 2 bases, with 9 bases remaining between them. Germline lookup yields CDR1 DFQATT and CDR2 SNEGSKA (reference sequence). The CDR3 DNA reads TGCAGTGCTAAAAGGGGTCCCTACGAGCAGTACTTC. Protein product: CSAKRGPYEQYF.

In this sample, this clonotype turned up many times. The chain joins TRBV2 to TRBJ1-2; 8 nucleotides agree with TRBD1. Germline V lookup: CDR1 SNHLY, CDR2 FYNNEI. V gave up 6 bases and J gave up 3 bases; unmatched junction bases: 9. CDR3 length: 15 residues. The CDR3 coding sequence is TGTGCCAGCAGGAAGGACAGGGCAGCGGACTATGGCTACACCTTC. Amino acids: CASRKDRAADYGYTF.

This clonotype was seen many times. The J gene is TRBJ1-5, the V gene TRBV7-2, with no clear D. Trimming cost V 5 bases and J 0 bases, with 14 bases left between them. This CDR3 is 16 amino acids long. Germline V lookup: CDR1 SGHTA, CDR2 FQGNSA. CDR3: CASSPETSYSNQPQHF. In DNA, the CDR3 is TGTGCCAGCAGCCCGGAGACATCGTATAGCAATCAGCCCCAGCATTTT.

The sample holds a few counts of this clonotype. The chain has TRBV7-9 and TRBJ2-5; 8 positions agree with TRBD1. Germline V gene sequence: CDR1 SEHNR, CDR2 FQNEAQ (reference sequence). The CDR3 has 15 amino acids. J gave up 4 bases and V 5 bases, and 9 bases lay outside the gene matches. DNA for the CDR3: TGTGCCAGCAGCAACGTTGGACAGGGTGGAGAGACCCAGTACTTC. This codes for CASSNVGQGGETQYF.

In its sample, this clonotype was seen many times. This chain uses TRBV11-2 with TRBJ2-3; TRBD2 matches 7 bases. Trimming at V came to 3 bases and at J to 1 base, leaving 7 bases not matched to a gene. Germline CDR1 reads SGHAT; CDR2 reads FQNNGV. CDR3 size: 16 residues. CDR3 DNA sequence: TGTGCCAGCAGCTTGAGGACTAGAACGGGCACAGATACGCAGTATTTT. It yields the protein CASSLRTRTGTDTQYF.

The chain couples TRBV5-1 to TRBJ1-1; TRBD1 matches at 9 bases. Germline values: CDR1 SGHRS, CDR2 YFSETQ. The CDR3 is 16 amino acids. J lost 4 bases, V lost 0 bases, and 7 bases had no gene match. CDR3 region: CASSLDETGGSTEAFF. In nucleotides, the CDR3 is TGCGCCAGCAGCTTGGACGAGACAGGGGGGAGCACTGAAGCTTTCTTT.

A few counts support this clonotype. The J gene is TRBJ2-3, the V gene TRBV7-3; D remains ambiguous. Germline V lookup: CDR1 SGHTA, CDR2 FQGTGA. V dropped 5 bases and J dropped 5 bases, with 14 bases sitting between them. CDR3 length equals 14 residues. The CDR3: CASSPSGGVDTQYF. CDR3 coding DNA: TGTGCCAGCAGCCCCTCCGGTGGCGTAGATACGCAGTATTTT.

The chain joins TRBV18 to TRBJ1-5, with 7 positions matching TRBD1. Germline V lookup: CDR1 KGHSH, CDR2 LQKENI. The CDR3 totals 16 residues. V lost 3 bases and J lost 2; bases outside the gene matches: 7. The CDR3 DNA follows: TGTGCCAGCTCACCCGACAGGGTCTGGGGCAATCAGCCCCAGCATTTT. Translated: CASSPDRVWGNQPQHF.

Turning to this clonotype: An end of the junction does not agree with germline; a read error may underlie this. The chain couples TRBV5-1 to TRBJ2-2, with a tentative D call TRBD2 (6 bases). Germline CDR1 and CDR2: SGHRS and YFSETQ. The length of the CDR3 is 16 residues. For the CDR3, the DNA is TGCGTCAGCAGCTTGGGGCTAGCGCGAAACACCGGGGAGCTGTTTTTT. Translated: CVSSLGLARNTGELFF.

This chain links TRBV7-2 with TRBJ2-5, with a tentative D call TRBD1 (5 bases). The CDR3 totals 16 residues. The germline gives CDR1 SGHTA, CDR2 FQGNSA. V was trimmed by 2 bases and J by 4 bases, leaving 17 bases between them. The CDR3 spells CASSLSTNQGRETQYF. The CDR3 DNA is TGTGCCAGCAGCTTATCCACCAACCAGGGAAGAGAGACCCAGTACTTC.

As concerns this clonotype: An end of the junction does not agree with germline; a read error may underlie this. The gene calls are TRBV14 and TRBJ2-1, with TRBD2 identical over 12 bases. This CDR3 has 17 residues. Germline lookup yields CDR1 SGHDN and CDR2 FVKESK. The CDR3 region is CASSQDPGLAGPNGQFF. DNA for the CDR3: TGTGCCAGCAGCCAAGATCCTGGACTAGCGGGGCCCAATGGGCAGTTCTTC.

Comment on this clonotype: One end of the junction does not line up with germline, which may come from a read error. This sequence joins TRBV19 and TRBJ2-1; 11 nucleotides agree with TRBD2. The length of the CDR3 is 15 residues. Germline V gene sequence: CDR1 LNHDA, CDR2 SQIVND (reference sequence). CDR3 sequence reads: CASRIAGGPSREQFF. DNA of the CDR3: TGTGCCAGTAGAATAGCGGGGGGGCCCTCCCGTGAGCAGTTCTTC.

V gene TRBV29-1 combines with J gene TRBJ1-5, with D possibly being TRBD1 (6 bases). The V end was cut by 5 bases, the J end by 5 bases, with 13 bases between. CDR1 SQVTM and CDR2 ANQGSEA come from the germline V gene. The CDR3 has 13 residues. This chain's CDR3 is CSVRRGVDQPQHF. CDR3 bases: TGCAGCGTTCGCAGGGGCGTCGATCAGCCCCAGCATTTT.

This clonotype has a handful of counts. V gene TRBV19 combines with J gene TRBJ1-5, with D unclear. CDR3 length equals 14 residues. CDR1 and CDR2 from the germline V gene are LNHDA and SQIVND (reference sequence). V shed 3 bases and J shed 1 base, with 7 bases lying between them. In DNA form, the CDR3 reads TGTGCCAGTAGTATGGCAGTAAGCAATCAGCCCCAGCATTTT. Protein sequence: CASSMAVSNQPQHF.